The entry below describes one TCR beta chain. TCRdb itself ran the 5' RACE reads through MiXCR, one entry per CDR3 protein. This sample carries about 310,000 distinct CDR3 sequences, about a sixth of them seen once, and the ten largest clones take roughly 23%. The V gene's germline CDR1 is SGHRS and CDR2 YFSETQ. Trimming removed 2 bases at V and 10 bases at J, with 4 bases between. This CDR3 is built from 10 residues. The data belong to a study of T-cell memory formation after mild COVID-19. The chain employs TRBV5-1 and TRBJ2-1; D call uncertain. Material for sequencing was PBMCs or a T cell subset sorted from them (not recorded which). The clonotype was recovered from a man younger than 35 who had mild COVID-19 (a few samples of this study predate the infection). Cell type and time point are not known. The CDR3 DNA follows: TGCGCCAGCAGCTTCCACGAGCAGTTCTTC. Amino acids: CASSFHEQFF.